This TCR beta chain was sequenced in a study of graft-versus-host responses after intestinal transplantation. For the study at large: Tacrolimus plus steroids were given to all recipients for about 3 years, preceded by anti-thymocyte globulin induction.

Once graft tissue had been processed, intraepithelial and lamina propria lymphocytes were released. TCRdb's table, derived via immunoSEQ multiplex PCR, lists solely in-frame clones and lacks some. This repertoire shows about 18,000 clones, 79% found once; its top ten account for 7.8%. Trimming cost V 8 bases and J 2 bases; bases outside gene matches: 8. The CDR3 runs to 14 residues. CDR1 and CDR2 (germline): MNHEY, SVGAGI. Findings and limits, study-wide: Levels of circulating GvH clones at their peak were associated with early post-transplant HvG declines.

This clone appeared once. Its antigen is unidentified. The sequence came from a human patient who received an intestinal transplant, so some T cells may come from the graft donor. This specimen was ileum tissue, taken about 460 days after intestinal transplant. This rearrangement joins TRBV6-5 to TRBJ1-2; TRBD1 agrees at 7 bases. The CDR3 region is CASGPGGGNYGYTF. For the CDR3, the DNA is TGTGCCAGCGGGCCAGGGGGGGGAAACTATGGCTACACCTTC.